These T cell receptor beta chains were read from a single sample in a study of blood T cells in healthy people across ages. TCRdb reprocessed the 5' RACE reads via MiXCR and lists one record per CDR3 protein. The table shows about a million distinct CDR3 sequences, with 45% to 50% occurring only once. The sequencing input was blood. All receptors come from a man aged 25 to 45 in good health. Both conserved end residues are trimmed from each CDR3. Clone size is shown for a subset of rows, as once, few, many or a class of expanded clone.

TRBV7-9	-	TRBJ2-5	ASSLLAVTQETQY
TRBV10-3	few	TRBJ2-5	AISESPGGEVGETQY
TRBV20-1	few	TRBJ2-1	SAREPSGGSSGEQF
TRBV7-9	-	TRBJ2-1	ASSLTQVSYNEQF
TRBV7-2	-	TRBJ2-7	ASSLVGGRASYEQY
TRBV27	-	TRBJ1-4	ASSLSGQGAGEKLF
TRBV30	many	TRBJ2-3	AWDPGQRTDTQY
TRBV7-9	few	TRBJ2-3	ASSLASGVGGTDTQY
TRBV20-1	-	TRBJ2-3	SARDLLAGGSADTQY
TRBV12-3/TRBV12-4	once	TRBJ1-6	ASSLAGGPNSPLH
TRBV12-3/TRBV12-4	few	TRBJ2-6	ASSFLGANVLT
TRBV10-3	few	TRBJ1-2	AITRAGDYGYT
TRBV7-2	few	TRBJ2-3	ASSLVGIGWGSTDTQY
TRBV6-5	-	TRBJ2-3	ASRAGQGRKGDTQY
TRBV9	-	TRBJ1-2	ASSVGMTGFRYGYA
TRBV20-1	-	TRBJ1-4	SAPRGSTNEKLF
TRBV5-1	few	TRBJ2-1	ATSGSHNEQF
TRBV7-2	once	TRBJ2-7	ASSLLPSGGLVYEQY
TRBV30	-	TRBJ1-2	AWSVRTQGEGYT
TRBV12-3/TRBV12-4	-	TRBJ2-1	ASSPTSGEVYNEQF
TRBV10-2	few	TRBJ2-6	ASSEGRGLSGANVLT
TRBV20-1	few	TRBJ2-4	SARDQIGGSDIQY
TRBV28	-	-	ASSLVQGFTYEQY
TRBV27	few	TRBJ2-1	ASSYRGPFGYNEQF
TRBV20-1	few	TRBJ2-7	SARDFKPGALFSYEQY
TRBV4-2	once	TRBJ2-7	ASSHTTDYEQY
TRBV6-2/TRBV6-3	-	TRBJ2-3	ASSYSGAAGDTQY
TRBV3-1	-	TRBJ2-2	AGRQGSGGNTGELF
TRBV6-4	-	TRBJ2-3	ASSGQGGTDTRY
TRBV28	-	TRBJ2-7	ASSVPGLKIEQY
TRBV4-3	few	TRBJ1-4	ASSQDLTTTNEKLF
TRBV6-1	-	TRBJ2-3	ASSGGRGQTTDTQY
TRBV27	few	TRBJ1-1	ASSFKTGEDTEAF
TRBV4-1	few	TRBJ2-1	ASSQDQGGCEQF
TRBV9	-	TRBJ2-2	ASSTGQGYTGELF
TRBV7-2	few	TRBJ2-7	ASSASGTPLYEQY
TRBV12-3/TRBV12-4	-	TRBJ1-4	ASSLSPGYEKLF
TRBV5-6	few	TRBJ1-5	ASSLAGRYNQPQH
TRBV7-2	-	TRBJ2-3	ASSLGGIAADTQY
TRBV7-2	many	TRBJ2-7	ASSLALDEQY
TRBV6-2/TRBV6-3	-	-	ASSYSRKNTYEQY
TRBV4-3	-	TRBJ2-7	ASSQDPSFRGATSEQY
TRBV9	-	TRBJ2-1	ASSVEPAVNEQF
TRBV5-1	-	-	ASSVGTRFYNEQY
TRBV7-9	-	TRBJ2-3	ASSGGLAGISTDTQY
TRBV20-1	few	TRBJ1-5	SAKLGNQPQH
TRBV7-2	-	-	ASSQGVSLRDEQY
TRBV29-1	-	TRBJ1-2	SVEDGVGVYGYT
TRBV29-1	-	TRBJ2-7	SVAGTSGFSYEQY
TRBV3-1	-	TRBJ2-3	ASSQEGLATDTQY
TRBV7-9	-	TRBJ1-1	ASSPHRDRVLTTTEAF
TRBV29-1	-	TRBJ2-5	SAAGQGVSETQY
TRBV20-1	-	TRBJ1-2	RSAGGTYGYT
TRBV7-2	-	TRBJ2-7	ASEAGGAYEQY
TRBV5-5	-	TRBJ2-7	ASSLPSGGNQY
TRBV6-2/TRBV6-3	few	TRBJ2-5	ASSYDRGRETQY